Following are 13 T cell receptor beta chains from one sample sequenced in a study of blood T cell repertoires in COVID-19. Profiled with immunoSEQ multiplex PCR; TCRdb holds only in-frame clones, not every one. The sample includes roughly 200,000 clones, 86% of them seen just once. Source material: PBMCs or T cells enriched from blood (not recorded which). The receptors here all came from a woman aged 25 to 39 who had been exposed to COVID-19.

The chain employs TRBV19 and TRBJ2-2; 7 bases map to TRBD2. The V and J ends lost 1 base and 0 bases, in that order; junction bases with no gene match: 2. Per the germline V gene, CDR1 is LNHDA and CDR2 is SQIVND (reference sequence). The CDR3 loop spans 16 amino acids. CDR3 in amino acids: CASSIGEGTNTGELFF. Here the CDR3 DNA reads TGTGCCAGTAGTATAGGGGAGGGAACGAACACCGGGGAGCTGTTTTTT.

The CDR3 nucleotides are TGTGCCAGCTACACGTGGGCCGGGGGGGTAGAGCAGTTCTTC. Encoded protein: CASYTWAGGVEQFF. V and J are TRBV6-5 and TRBJ2-1, with TRBD2 matching 8 bases. Germline V gene data show CDR1 as MNHEY and CDR2 as SVGAGI. V lost 8 bases, J lost 10 bases, and 13 bases stayed unmatched. The CDR3 covers 14 residues.

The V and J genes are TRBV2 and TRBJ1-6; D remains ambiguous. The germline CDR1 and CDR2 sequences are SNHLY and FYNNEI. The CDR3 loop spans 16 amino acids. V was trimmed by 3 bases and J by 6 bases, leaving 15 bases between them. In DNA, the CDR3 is TGTGCCAGCAGTGACCCTGCGCAGACTGCTAATTCACCCCTCCACTTT. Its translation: CASSDPAQTANSPLHF.

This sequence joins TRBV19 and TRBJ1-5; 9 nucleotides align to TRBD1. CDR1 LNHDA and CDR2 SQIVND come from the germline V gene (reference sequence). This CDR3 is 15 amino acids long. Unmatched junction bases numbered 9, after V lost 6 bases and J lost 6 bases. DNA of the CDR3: TGTGCCAGTAGCCCGACAGGGGGGATAGGTCAGCCCCAGCATTTT. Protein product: CASSPTGGIGQPQHF.

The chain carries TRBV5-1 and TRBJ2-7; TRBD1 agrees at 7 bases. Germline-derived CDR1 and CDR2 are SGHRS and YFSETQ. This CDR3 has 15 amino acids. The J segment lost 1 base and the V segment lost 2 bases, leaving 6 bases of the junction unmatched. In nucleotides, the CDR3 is TGCGCCAGCAGCTTCGACAGGGTTGGGTCCTACGAGCAGTACTTC. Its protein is CASSFDRVGSYEQYF.

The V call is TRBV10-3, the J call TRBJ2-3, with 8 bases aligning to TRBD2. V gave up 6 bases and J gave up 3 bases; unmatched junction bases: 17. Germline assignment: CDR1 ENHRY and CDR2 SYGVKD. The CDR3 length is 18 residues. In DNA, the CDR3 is TGTGCCATCAGGACTAGAATGGCGGGGGGTTCTTTGACAGATACGCAGTATTTT. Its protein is CAIRTRMAGGSLTDTQYF.

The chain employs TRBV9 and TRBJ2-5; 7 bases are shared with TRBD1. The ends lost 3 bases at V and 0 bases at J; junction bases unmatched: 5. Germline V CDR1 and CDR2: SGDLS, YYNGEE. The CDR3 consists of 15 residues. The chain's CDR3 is CASSAGQIYQETQYF. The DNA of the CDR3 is TGTGCCAGCAGCGCGGGACAGATATACCAAGAGACCCAGTACTTC. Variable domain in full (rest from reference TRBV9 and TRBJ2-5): DSGVTQTPKHLITATGQRVTLRCSPRSGDLSVYWYQQSLDQGLQFLIQYYNGEERAKGNILERFSAQQFPDLHSELNLSSLELGDSALYFCASSAGQIYQETQYFGPGTRLLVL.

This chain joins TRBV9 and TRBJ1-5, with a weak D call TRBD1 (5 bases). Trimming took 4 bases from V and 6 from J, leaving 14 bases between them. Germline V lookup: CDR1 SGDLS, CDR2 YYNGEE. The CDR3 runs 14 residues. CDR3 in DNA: TGTGCCAGCAGCCCAGCGGGGGGTGTTCAGCCCCAGCATTTT. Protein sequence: CASSPAGGVQPQHF.

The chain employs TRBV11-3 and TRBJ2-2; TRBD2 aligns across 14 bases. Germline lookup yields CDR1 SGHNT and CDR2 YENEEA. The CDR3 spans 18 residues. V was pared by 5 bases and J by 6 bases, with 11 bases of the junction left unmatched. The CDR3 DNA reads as TGTGCCAGCAGCCCGCGGACTAGCGGGGGGACGATCCCCGGGGAGCTGTTTTTT. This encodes CASSPRTSGGTIPGELFF.

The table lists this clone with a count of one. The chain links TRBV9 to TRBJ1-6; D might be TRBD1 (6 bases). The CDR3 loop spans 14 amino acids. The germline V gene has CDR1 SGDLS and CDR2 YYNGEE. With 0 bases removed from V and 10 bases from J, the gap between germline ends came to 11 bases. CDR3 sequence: CASSVGGPGSPLHF. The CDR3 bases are TGTGCCAGCAGCGTAGGGGGGCCAGGATCACCCCTCCACTTT. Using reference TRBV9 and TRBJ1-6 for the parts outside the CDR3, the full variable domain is DSGVTQTPKHLITATGQRVTLRCSPRSGDLSVYWYQQSLDQGLQFLIQYYNGEERAKGNILERFSAQQFPDLHSELNLSSLELGDSALYFCASSVGGPGSPLHFGNGTRLTVT.

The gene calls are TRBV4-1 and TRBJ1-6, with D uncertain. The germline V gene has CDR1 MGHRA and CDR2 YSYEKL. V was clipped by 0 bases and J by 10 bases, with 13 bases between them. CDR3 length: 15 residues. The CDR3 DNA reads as TGCGCCAGCAGCCAAGAGGAGGGAATGGTATCACCCCTCCACTTT. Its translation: CASSQEEGMVSPLHF.

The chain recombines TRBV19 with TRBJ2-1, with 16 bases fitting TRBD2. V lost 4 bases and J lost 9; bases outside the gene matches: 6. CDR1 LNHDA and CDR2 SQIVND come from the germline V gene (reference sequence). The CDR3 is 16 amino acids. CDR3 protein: CASSTGTSGGGSEQFF. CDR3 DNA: TGTGCCAGTAGTACCGGGACTAGCGGGGGGGGAAGTGAGCAGTTCTTC.

CDR3 region: CASSQELAGGQETQYF. Here the CDR3 DNA reads TGCGCCAGCAGCCAAGAACTAGCGGGGGGCCAAGAGACCCAGTACTTC. The V call is TRBV4-1, the J call TRBJ2-5; TRBD2 aligns across 12 bases. The CDR3 contains 16 residues. V lost 0 bases, J lost 1 base, and 0 bases stayed unmatched. Germline V gives CDR1 MGHRA, CDR2 YSYEKL.